The T cell receptor (beta chain) described here comes from a study of blood T cell repertoires in COVID-19 (dated by TCRdb to 2019 to 2021). With regard to the full study: Collaborator samples came from the United States, Italy and Spain and covered acute and convalescent phases of COVID-19. Samples came from the ongoing ImmuneRACE study (first 160 participants) plus 1,254 subjects from 6 global collaborators. The repertoires were released in a freely available public database intended as a resource for research on the immune response to SARS-CoV-2. Sample metadata almost always included a de-identified subject ID, COVID-19 status, age in years and sex. The material from the prospective study consisted of cDNA or gDNA derived from T cells, B-cell-depleted T cells, or PBMCs. The dataset comprised deeply sampled blood TCRbeta repertoires from subjects exposed to, actively infected with, or recovered from COVID-19. Where available, HLA class I and class II types were taken from metadata supplied by the sample provider and were not determined by assay-based typing. Study-wide findings and limitations: The quantity of clinical and demographic metadata differed by source and by participant and was supplied without curation.

CDR1 is given as SQVTM and CDR2 as ANQGSEA, both from the germline V gene. The germline V and J ends show losses of 4 bases and 2 bases respectively, and no gene match explains 4 bases of the junction. The CDR3, cysteine through phenylalanine, is 13 amino acids long. The sequence is cut down to CDR3 DNA, 39 bases in frame from base 1. With regard to this clone: There is no known antigen for this receptor. The input lacks base qualities; no much larger clone sits a single base away.

TCRbeta CDR3 regions were amplified from genomic DNA by means of the immunoSEQ Assay, a bias-controlled multiplex PCR. The study's processing was this. The number of nucleated cells in each sample was estimated by amplification of reference gene primers within the assay. Sequence reads were collapsed and filtered to measure the absolute abundance of every unique TCRbeta CDR3 rearrangement. For each sample, productive Simpson clonality was calculated as the square root of Simpson's diversity index across productive rearrangements. This is the immuneACCESS table as TCRdb keeps it, with only in-frame sequences that have V and J called. A part of the clones is gone; compared with another copy, unresolved V genes explain less than half, and the rest is unexplained. Clone size and V and J calls were adopted from that table, with D and trimming inferred from the DNA. The table for this sample lists tens of thousands of clones; 85% to 90% of them were counted only once. Of the sample, around 7.1% is held by the ten largest clones.

One collaborating source in Seattle enrolled patients during active infection and followed them longitudinally through the course of disease. Each collaborating institution followed its own protocols to collect whole blood in K2EDTA tubes. For TCRbeta analysis, collaborators shipped samples as frozen whole blood, isolated PBMCs, or DNA extracted from either of those sample types. What was sequenced was peripheral blood. This chain is built from TRBV29-1 and TRBJ2-7, and 8 bases in between align with TRBD1. This clonotype originated in a woman aged 60-70 years with COVID-19, enrolled during active disease. The CDR3 has the sequence CSVGWGQAYEQYF. The nucleotide sequence reads as follows: TGCAGCGTTGGATGGGGACAGGCCTACGAGCAGTACTTC.